The entry that follows covers one T cell receptor beta chain sequence. Antigen: not known. These data originate in a study of T-cell memory formation after mild COVID-19. General observations from the study: From day 15 to 85, contracting clones were balanced between CD4 and CD8, whereas later expanders leaned toward CD4+. Pre-infection memory already had some responding clones, implying cross-reactive memory joined.

Per germline, CDR1 ENHRY and CDR2 SYGVKD. Trimming cost V 6 bases and J 4 bases; bases outside gene matches: 3. This CDR3 is built from 13 residues. 5'RACE primed from the constant segment yielded TCR alpha and TCR beta cDNA libraries bearing sample barcodes and UMIs. Via MiXCR, TCRdb re-called the 5' RACE reads, giving one row per CDR3 protein. The data hold about 350,000 distinct CDR3 sequences, with around 27% observed a single time. The chain has TRBV10-3 and TRBJ1-2; TRBD1 aligns across 9 bases. This TCR derives from an adult woman who had mild COVID-19 (a few samples of this study predate the infection). Cell type and time point are not known. Sequenced material: PBMCs or a T cell subset sorted from them (not recorded which). The CDR3 DNA reads TGTGCCATCAGGGGGACAGGGCCCTATGGCTACACCTTC. It yields the protein CAIRGTGPYGYTF.